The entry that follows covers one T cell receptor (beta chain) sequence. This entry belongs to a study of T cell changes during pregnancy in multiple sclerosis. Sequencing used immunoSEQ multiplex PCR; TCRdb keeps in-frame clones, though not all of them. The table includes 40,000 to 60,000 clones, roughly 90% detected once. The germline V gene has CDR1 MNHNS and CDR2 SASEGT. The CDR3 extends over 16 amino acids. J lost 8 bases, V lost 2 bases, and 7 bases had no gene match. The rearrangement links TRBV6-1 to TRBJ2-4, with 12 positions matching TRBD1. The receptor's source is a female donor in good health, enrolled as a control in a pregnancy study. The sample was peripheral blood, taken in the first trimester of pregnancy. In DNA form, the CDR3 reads TGTGCCAGCAGTGAATCCCCGGGACAGGGGGCGGACATTCAGTACTTC. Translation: CASSESPGQGADIQYF.